This TCR beta chain was captured by sequencing in a study of tissue T cells after allogeneic stem cell transplantation. The assay was immunoSEQ multiplex PCR, and TCRdb's table has in-frame clones only and misses some. The sample contains approximately 2,900 clones, approximately 60% of which appear only once. Germline CDR1 and CDR2: SQVTM and ANQGSEA. Trimming removed 0 bases from V and 2 bases from J, with 15 bases in between. The CDR3 totals 16 residues. This research-autopsy study prospectively enrolled adult allogeneic hematopoietic cell transplant recipients with steroid-refractory graft-versus-host disease.

This clonotype was obtained from a male patient over 55 with steroid-refractory graft-versus-host disease after an allogeneic stem cell transplant. These T cells may partly come from the graft donor. The sequencing here drew on descending colon tissue, taken at autopsy. The V and J genes are TRBV29-1 and TRBJ2-3, with D tentatively TRBD1 (5 bases). Here the CDR3 reads CSVEDDWVQVTDTQYF. DNA of the CDR3: TGCAGCGTTGAAGATGATTGGGTACAGGTCACAGATACGCAGTATTTT.